The 15 T cell receptor beta chains in this list originate from one sample, sequenced in a study of cytomegalovirus exposure and HLA in healthy donors. The primer mix had 60 Vbeta and 13 Jbeta primers. Repertoires were generated with immunoSEQ multiplex PCR, while TCRdb's copy carries only in-frame clones and drops some. The table has roughly 160,000 clones, roughly 80% seen once. The specimen was PBMCs. These receptors all come from a woman in her 30s in good health and CMV-seropositive.

In DNA, the CDR3 is TGTGCCAGCAGTTACGCGGGACAGACTAACTATGGCTACACCTTC. Translating gives CASSYAGQTNYGYTF. This sequence joins TRBV6-5 and TRBJ1-2; 7 nucleotides agree with TRBD1. CDR1 MNHEY and CDR2 SVGAGI come from the germline V gene. V shed 2 bases, J shed 0 bases, and the junction held 3 bases outside the gene matches. The CDR3 has 15 amino acids.

This chain links TRBV5-4 with TRBJ2-5; TRBD2 aligns across 11 bases. Per germline, CDR1 SGHNT and CDR2 YYREEE (reference sequence). The CDR3 totals 16 residues. V lost 3 bases to trimming and J lost 4 bases; unmatched junction nucleotides: 8. The CDR3 bases are TGTGCCAGCAGCTCTTTAGCGGGGGGGCCGGGAGAGACCCAGTACTTC. It codes for CASSSLAGGPGETQYF.

This clone was found a few times. The rearrangement uses TRBV10-3 and TRBJ2-2, with TRBD1 matching over 9 bases. CDR3 length: 16 residues. J was trimmed by 0 bases and V by 6 bases; bases with no gene match: 5. Germline CDR1 is ENHRY and CDR2 is SYGVKD. CDR3 sequence reads: CAISDTGGPNTGELFF. DNA for the CDR3: TGTGCCATCAGCGACACAGGGGGCCCGAACACCGGGGAGCTGTTTTTT.

The chain couples TRBV10-2 to TRBJ1-2, with a weak D call TRBD1 (6 bases). Germline assignment: CDR1 WSHSY and CDR2 SAAADI. CDR3 size: 14 residues. Trimming cost V 3 bases and J 8 bases, with 16 bases left between them. The CDR3 sequence is CASSDRGRYGGYTF. The CDR3 region has the DNA TGCGCCAGCAGTGACAGGGGAAGATATGGAGGCTACACCTTC.

This sequence joins TRBV18 and TRBJ1-2; 7 bases align to TRBD1. The CDR3 extends over 16 amino acids. V dropped 3 bases and J dropped 6; count of bases not matched to a gene: 13. CDR1 and CDR2 from the germline V gene are KGHSH and LQKENI. In DNA form, the CDR3 reads TGTGCCAGCTCACCCCTCCCTGCCACAGGGGATCATGGCTACACCTTC. The encoded protein is CASSPLPATGDHGYTF.

The chain employs TRBV2 and TRBJ2-6, with a possible D match to TRBD1 (6 bases). This CDR3 region has 15 residues. Germline V gene lookup returns CDR1 SNHLY and CDR2 FYNNEI. V dropped 8 bases and J dropped 4 bases, with 15 bases sitting between them. CDR3 nucleotide sequence: TGTGCCAGCGGACGAACAGGGTCCGGGGCCAACGTCCTGACTTTC. Its translation: CASGRTGSGANVLTF.

V usage is TRBV5-1 and J usage is TRBJ2-5, with 8 bases that match TRBD1. TRBJ2-7 explains the end of the DNA better; the J call may be wrong. The CDR3 extends over 16 amino acids. Germline lookup yields CDR1 SGHRS and CDR2 YFSETQ. CDR3: CASSSLAGTGTYEQYF. The CDR3 nucleotides are TGCGCCAGCAGCTCACTGGCCGGGACAGGCACCTACGAGCAGTACTTC.

The chain is built from TRBV5-1 and TRBJ2-5, with a weak D call TRBD2 (6 bases). The germline V and J ends were trimmed by 1 base and 3 bases, with 10 bases remaining between them. CDR3 length equals 14 residues. Germline V CDR1 and CDR2: SGHRS, YFSETQ. The CDR3, as DNA: TGCGCCAGCAGCTTGCAATTAGCGGAAGAGACCCAGTACTTC. It yields the protein CASSLQLAEETQYF. The full variable domain, with the rest looked up from reference TRBV5-1 and TRBJ2-5, is KAGVTQTPRYLIKTRGQQVTLSCSPISGHRSVSWYQQTPGQGLQFLFEYFSETQRNKGNFPGRFSGRQFSNSRSEMNVSTLELGDSALYLCASSLQLAEETQYFGPGTRLLVL.

The chain is built from TRBV7-8 and TRBJ2-5; no clear D gene. The J call could be wrong; TRBJ2-7 is a better fit for the DNA end. The CDR3 has 14 residues. CDR1 and CDR2 from the germline V gene are SGHVS and FQNEAQ. The CDR3 here is CASSLSPSRHEQYF. CDR3 DNA: TGTGCCAGCAGCTTAAGTCCGTCCAGGCACGAGCAGTACTTC.

CDR3 DNA sequence: TGTGCCAGCAGCGAGACAGGGGCCCGAGAAAAACTGTTTTTT. Its protein is CASSETGAREKLFF. The chain recombines TRBV7-9 with TRBJ1-4, with 8 bases aligning to TRBD1. Per germline, CDR1 SEHNR and CDR2 FQNEAQ (reference sequence). The CDR3 is 14 amino acids. V trimming: 5 bases; J trimming: 8 bases; junction bases outside the gene matches: 7.

The chain employs TRBV6-1 and TRBJ1-1; D perhaps matches TRBD1 (6 bases). The germline V and J ends were trimmed by 4 bases and 0 bases, with 9 bases remaining between them. This CDR3 contains 14 residues. Germline assignment: CDR1 MNHNS and CDR2 SASEGT. The CDR3 here is CASSGTVLNTEAFF. The CDR3 DNA reads as TGTGCCAGCAGTGGGACAGTGCTGAACACTGAAGCTTTCTTT.

In this sample, this clone turned up once. CDR3: CAGQTANYEQYF. CDR3 nucleotide sequence: TGTGCCGGACAGACAGCTAACTACGAGCAGTACTTC. The chain is built from TRBV28 and TRBJ2-7; possible D gene TRBD1, 6 bases. CDR3 size: 12 residues. The germline gives CDR1 MDHEN, CDR2 SYDVKM. V was clipped by 11 bases and J by 3 bases, with 14 bases between them.

The chain joins TRBV4-3 to TRBJ1-1; D possibly corresponds to TRBD1 (6 bases). CDR1 LGHNA and CDR2 YSLEER come from the germline V gene. Trimming left V 5 bases short and J 1 base short, with 8 bases between. This CDR3 spans 13 amino acids. The CDR3 sequence is CASSWTENTEAFF. The DNA of the CDR3 is TGCGCCAGCAGCTGGACAGAGAACACTGAAGCTTTCTTT.

This chain joins TRBV19 and TRBJ2-7; possible D gene TRBD1, 5 bases. CDR3 length: 17 amino acids. CDR1 is LNHDA, CDR2 SQIVND, per germline (reference sequence). The V end was cut by 3 bases, the J end by 0 bases, with 18 bases between. The CDR3 loop is CASSMGRATSDSYEQYF. The CDR3, as DNA: TGTGCCAGTAGTATGGGCAGGGCGACTTCCGACTCCTACGAGCAGTACTTC.

The chain joins TRBV2 to TRBJ1-5, with a weak D call TRBD1 (5 bases). Germline CDR1 reads SNHLY; CDR2 reads FYNNEI. Deletions cut 3 bases from V and 7 bases from J, with 13 bases between. The CDR3 covers 14 residues. CDR3: CASSETDKRQPQHF. CDR3 DNA sequence: TGTGCCAGCAGTGAGACAGATAAAAGACAGCCCCAGCATTTT.